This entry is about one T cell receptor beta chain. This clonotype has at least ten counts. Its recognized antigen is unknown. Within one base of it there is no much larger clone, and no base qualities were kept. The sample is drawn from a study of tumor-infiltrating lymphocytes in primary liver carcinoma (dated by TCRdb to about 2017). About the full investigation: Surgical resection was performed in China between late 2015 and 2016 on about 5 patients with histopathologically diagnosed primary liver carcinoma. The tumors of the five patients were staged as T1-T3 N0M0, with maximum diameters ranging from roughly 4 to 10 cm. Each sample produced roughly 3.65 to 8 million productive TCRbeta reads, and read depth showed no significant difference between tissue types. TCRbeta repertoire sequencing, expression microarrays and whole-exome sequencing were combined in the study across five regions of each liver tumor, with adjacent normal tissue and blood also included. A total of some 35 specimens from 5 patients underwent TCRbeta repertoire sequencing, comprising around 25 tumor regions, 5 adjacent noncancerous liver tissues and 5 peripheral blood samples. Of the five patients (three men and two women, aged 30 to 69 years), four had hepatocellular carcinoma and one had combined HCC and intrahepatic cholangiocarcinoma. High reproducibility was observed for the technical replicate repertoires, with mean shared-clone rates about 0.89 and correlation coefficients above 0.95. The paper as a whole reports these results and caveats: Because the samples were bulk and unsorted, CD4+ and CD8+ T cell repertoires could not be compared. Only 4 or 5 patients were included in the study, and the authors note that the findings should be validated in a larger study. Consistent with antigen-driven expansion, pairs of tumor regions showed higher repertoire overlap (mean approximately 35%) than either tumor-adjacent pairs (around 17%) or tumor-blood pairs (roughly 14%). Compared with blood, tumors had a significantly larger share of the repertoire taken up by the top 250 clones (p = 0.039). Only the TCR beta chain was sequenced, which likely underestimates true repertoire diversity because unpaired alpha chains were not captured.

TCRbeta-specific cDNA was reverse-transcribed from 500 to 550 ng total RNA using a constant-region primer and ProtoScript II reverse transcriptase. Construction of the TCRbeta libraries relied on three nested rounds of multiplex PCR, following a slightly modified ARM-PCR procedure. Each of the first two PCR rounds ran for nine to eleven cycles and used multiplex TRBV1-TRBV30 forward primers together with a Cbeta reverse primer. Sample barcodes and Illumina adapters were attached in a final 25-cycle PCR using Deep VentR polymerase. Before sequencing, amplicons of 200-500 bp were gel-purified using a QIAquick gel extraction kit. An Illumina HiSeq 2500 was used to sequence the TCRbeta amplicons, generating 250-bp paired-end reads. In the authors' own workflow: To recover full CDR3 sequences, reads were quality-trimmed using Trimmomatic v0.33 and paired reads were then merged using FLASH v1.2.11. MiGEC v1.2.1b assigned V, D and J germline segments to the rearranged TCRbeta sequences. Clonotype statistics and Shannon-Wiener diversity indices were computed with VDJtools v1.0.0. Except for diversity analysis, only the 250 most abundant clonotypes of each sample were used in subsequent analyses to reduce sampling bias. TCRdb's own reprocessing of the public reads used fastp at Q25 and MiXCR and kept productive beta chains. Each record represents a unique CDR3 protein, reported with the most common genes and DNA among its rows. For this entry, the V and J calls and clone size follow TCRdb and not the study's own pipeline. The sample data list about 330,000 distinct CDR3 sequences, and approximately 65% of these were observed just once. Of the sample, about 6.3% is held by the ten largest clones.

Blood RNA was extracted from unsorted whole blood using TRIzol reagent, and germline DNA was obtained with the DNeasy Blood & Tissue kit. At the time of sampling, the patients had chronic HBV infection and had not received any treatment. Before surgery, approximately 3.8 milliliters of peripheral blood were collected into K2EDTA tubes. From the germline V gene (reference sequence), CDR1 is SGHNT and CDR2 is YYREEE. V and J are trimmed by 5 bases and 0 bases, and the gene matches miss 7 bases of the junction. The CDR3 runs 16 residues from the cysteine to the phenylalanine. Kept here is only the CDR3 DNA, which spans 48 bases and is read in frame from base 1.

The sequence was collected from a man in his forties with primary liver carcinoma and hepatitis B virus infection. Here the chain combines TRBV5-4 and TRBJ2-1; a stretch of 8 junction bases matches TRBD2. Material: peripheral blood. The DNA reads TGTGCCAGCAGTTTACTGGCGGGGGGCTCCTACAATGAGCAGTTCTTC. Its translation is CASSLLAGGSYNEQFF.